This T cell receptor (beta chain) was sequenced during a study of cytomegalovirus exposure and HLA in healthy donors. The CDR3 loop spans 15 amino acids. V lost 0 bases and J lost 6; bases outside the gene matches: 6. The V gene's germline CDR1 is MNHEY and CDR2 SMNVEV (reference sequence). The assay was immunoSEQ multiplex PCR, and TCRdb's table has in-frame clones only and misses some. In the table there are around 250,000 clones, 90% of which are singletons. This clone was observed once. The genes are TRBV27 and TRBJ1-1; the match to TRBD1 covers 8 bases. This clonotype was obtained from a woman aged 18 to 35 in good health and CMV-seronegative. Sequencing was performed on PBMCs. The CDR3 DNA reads TGTGCCAGCAGTTTATCGGCCCAGGGGGCAGCTGAAGCTTTCTTT. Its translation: CASSLSAQGAAEAFF.